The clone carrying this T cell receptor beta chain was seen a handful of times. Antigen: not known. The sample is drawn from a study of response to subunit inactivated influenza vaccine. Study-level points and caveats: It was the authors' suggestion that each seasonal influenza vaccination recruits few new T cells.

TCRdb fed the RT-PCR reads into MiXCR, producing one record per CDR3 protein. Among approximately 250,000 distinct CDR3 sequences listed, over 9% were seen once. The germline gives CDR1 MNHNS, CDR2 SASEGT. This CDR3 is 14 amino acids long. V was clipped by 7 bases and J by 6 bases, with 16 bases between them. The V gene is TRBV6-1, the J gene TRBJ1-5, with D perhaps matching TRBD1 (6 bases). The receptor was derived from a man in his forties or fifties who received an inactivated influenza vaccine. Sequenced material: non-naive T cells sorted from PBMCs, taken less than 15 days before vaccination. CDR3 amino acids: CASNIGGRGQPQHF. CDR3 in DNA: TGTGCCAGCAACATAGGGGGGCGCGGTCAGCCCCAGCATTTT.